The entry that follows covers one T cell receptor (beta chain) sequence. The data belong to a study of blood T cell repertoires in COVID-19. Study context: PBMCs, B-cell-depleted T cells, or T cells provided the cDNA or gDNA that made up the material.

V lost 6 bases, J lost 5 bases, and 17 bases lay in between. This CDR3 has 14 residues. Per the germline V gene, CDR1 is LNHDA and CDR2 is SQIVND (reference sequence). Produced via immunoSEQ multiplex PCR; TCRdb's table is partial and in-frame only. The data hold over 20,000 clones, with 70% to 90% observed a single time. The clonotype comes from a human donor in a cohort sampled during active COVID-19. The donor label of this sample is uncertain. The chain employs TRBV19 and TRBJ2-7; weak D call: TRBD1 (5 bases). The material sequenced was peripheral blood. The DNA of the CDR3 is TGTGCCAGTAGGAAGGGGCAGGGCGTCCACGAGCAGTACTTC. Protein sequence: CASRKGQGVHEQYF.